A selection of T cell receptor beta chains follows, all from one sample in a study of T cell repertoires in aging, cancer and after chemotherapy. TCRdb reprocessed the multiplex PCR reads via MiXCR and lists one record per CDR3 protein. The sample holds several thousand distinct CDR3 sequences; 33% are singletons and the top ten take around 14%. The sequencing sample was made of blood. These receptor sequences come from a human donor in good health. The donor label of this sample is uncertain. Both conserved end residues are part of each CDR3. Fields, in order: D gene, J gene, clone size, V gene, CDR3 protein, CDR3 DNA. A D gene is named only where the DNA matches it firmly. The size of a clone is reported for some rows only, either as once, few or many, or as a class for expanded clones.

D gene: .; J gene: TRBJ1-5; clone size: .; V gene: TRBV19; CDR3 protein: CASSIDLWGSNQPQHF; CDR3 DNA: TGTGCCAGTAGTATAGATCTCTGGGGGAGCAATCAGCCCCAGCATTTT
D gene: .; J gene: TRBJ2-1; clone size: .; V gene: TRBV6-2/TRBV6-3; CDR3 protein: CASRPDTRPYNEQFF; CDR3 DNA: TGTGCCAGCAGACCTGACACCAGACCCTACAATGAGCAGTTCTTC
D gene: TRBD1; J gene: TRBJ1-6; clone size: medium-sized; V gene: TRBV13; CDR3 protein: CASSQRTGGHNSPLHF; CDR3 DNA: TGTGCCAGCAGCCAAAGGACAGGGGGCCACAATTCACCCCTCCACTTT
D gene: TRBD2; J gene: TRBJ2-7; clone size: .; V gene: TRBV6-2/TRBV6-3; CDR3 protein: CATKPRGVRVEQYF; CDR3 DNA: TGTGCCACCAAGCCCCGGGGGGTACGCGTCGAGCAGTACTTC
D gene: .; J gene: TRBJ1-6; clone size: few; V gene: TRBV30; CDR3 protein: CAWSVPGARVHSPLHF; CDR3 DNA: TGTGCCTGGAGTGTACCGGGGGCACGTGTGCATTCACCCCTCCACTTT
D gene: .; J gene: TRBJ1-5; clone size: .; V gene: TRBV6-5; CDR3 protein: CASSYSTQHF; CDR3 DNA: TGTGCCAGCAGTTACTCGACGCAGCATTTT
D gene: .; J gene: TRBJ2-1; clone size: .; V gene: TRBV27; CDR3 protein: CASSSTVIPYNEQFF; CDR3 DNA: TGTGCCAGCAGTTCGACAGTTATACCTTACAATGAGCAGTTCTTC
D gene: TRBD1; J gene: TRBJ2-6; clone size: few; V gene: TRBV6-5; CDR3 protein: CASSQYRGRSSGANVLTF; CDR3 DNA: TGTGCCAGCAGCCAATACAGGGGCCGAAGCTCTGGGGCCAACGTCCTGACTTTC
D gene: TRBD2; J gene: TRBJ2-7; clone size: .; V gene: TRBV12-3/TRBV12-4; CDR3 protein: CASSWLGGGYEQYF; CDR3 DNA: TGTGCCAGCAGTTGGCTGGGGGGGGGGTACGAGCAGTACTTC
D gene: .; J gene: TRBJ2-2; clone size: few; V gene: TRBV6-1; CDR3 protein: CASSMTVLNTGELFF; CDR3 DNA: TGTGCCAGCAGTATGACAGTACTCAACACCGGGGAGCTGTTTTTT
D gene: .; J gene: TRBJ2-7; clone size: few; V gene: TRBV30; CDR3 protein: CAWSVQGAYEQYF; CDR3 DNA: TGTGCCTGGAGTGTACAGGGCGCCTACGAGCAGTACTTC
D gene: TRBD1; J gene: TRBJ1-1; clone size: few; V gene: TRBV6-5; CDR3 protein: CASSYSGTGGEAFF; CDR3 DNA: TGTGCCAGCAGTTACTCGGGCACAGGGGGTGAAGCTTTCTTT
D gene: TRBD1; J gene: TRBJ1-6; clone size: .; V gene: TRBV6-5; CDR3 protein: CASSPFSDRGNSPLHF; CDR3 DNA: TGTGCCAGCAGTCCCTTCAGCGACAGGGGGAATTCACCCCTCCACTTT
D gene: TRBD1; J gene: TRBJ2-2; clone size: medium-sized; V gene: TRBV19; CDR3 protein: CASSPDRNYNGELFF; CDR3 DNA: TGTGCCAGTAGTCCGGACAGGAATTACAACGGGGAGCTGTTTTTT
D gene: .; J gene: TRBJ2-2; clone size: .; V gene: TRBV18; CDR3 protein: CASSRTTSVNTGELFF; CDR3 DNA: TGTGCCAGCTCCCGCACCACGTCGGTGAACACCGGGGAGCTGTTTTTT
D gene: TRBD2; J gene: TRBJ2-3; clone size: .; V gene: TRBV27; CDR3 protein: CASMAGGRTDTQYF; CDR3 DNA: TGTGCCAGCATGGCGGGGGGGCGCACAGATACGCAGTATTTT
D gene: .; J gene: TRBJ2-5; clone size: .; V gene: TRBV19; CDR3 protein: CASSLGASQDTQYF; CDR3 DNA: TGTGCCAGTAGTCTCGGGGCCTCCCAAGATACCCAGTACTTC
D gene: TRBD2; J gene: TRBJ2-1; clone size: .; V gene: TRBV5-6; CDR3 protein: CASSLGLADYNEQFF; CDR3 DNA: TGCGCCAGCAGCTTGGGGCTAGCGGACTACAATGAGCAGTTCTTC
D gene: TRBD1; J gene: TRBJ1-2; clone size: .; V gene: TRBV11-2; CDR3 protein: CASSLGLGTEAYGYTF; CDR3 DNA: TGTGCCAGCAGCTTAGGATTGGGGACAGAAGCCTATGGCTACACCTTC
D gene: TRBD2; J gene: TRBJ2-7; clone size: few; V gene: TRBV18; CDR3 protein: CASSLGTSGEQYF; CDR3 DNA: TGTGCCAGCTCACTTGGGACTAGCGGCGAGCAGTACTTC
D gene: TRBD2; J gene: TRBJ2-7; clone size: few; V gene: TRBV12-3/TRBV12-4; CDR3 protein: CASSFSSGGFYEQYF; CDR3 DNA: TGTGCCAGCAGTTTCTCCAGCGGGGGGTTTTACGAGCAGTACTTC
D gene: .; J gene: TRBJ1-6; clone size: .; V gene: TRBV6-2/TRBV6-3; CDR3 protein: CASSPGAGGAGSPLHF; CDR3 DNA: TGTGCCAGCAGTCCCGGGGCCGGGGGGGCCGGTTCACCCCTCCACTTT
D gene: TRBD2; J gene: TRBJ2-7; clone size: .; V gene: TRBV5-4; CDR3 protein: CASSRGAGGSQLYEQYF; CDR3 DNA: TGTGCCAGCAGCCGCGGGGCGGGGGGATCTCAACTCTACGAGCAGTACTTC
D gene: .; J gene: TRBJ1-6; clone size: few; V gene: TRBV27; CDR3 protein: CASSLLALNSPLHF; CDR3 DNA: TGTGCCAGCAGTTTATTAGCGCTTAATTCACCCCTCCACTTT
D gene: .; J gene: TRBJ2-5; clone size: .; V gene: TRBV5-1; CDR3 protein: CASSLGRGLQETQYF; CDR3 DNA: TGCGCCAGCAGCTTGGGGCGGGGCCTTCAAGAGACCCAGTACTTC
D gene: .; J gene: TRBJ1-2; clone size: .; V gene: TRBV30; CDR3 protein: CAWSGAGGLQANTF; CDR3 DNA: TGTGCCTGGAGTGGCGCGGGGGGGTTGCAGGCAAACACCTTC
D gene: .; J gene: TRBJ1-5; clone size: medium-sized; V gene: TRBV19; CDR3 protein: CASSIGLYSNQPQHF; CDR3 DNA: TGTGCCAGTAGTATTGGTCTGTATAGCAATCAGCCCCAGCATTTT
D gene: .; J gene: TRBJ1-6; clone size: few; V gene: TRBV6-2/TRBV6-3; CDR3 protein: CASSELGLRESPLHF; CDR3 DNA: TGTGCCAGCAGTGAACTAGGGCTCCGAGAATCACCCCTCCACTTT
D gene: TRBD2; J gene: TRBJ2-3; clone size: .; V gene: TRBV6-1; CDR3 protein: CASSEVSGGPPDTQYF; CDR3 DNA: TGTGCCAGCAGTGAGGTGAGCGGGGGGCCTCCAGATACGCAGTATTTT
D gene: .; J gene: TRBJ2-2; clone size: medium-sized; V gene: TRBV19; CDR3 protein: CATSGLAFVPGELFF; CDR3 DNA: TGTGCCACCTCGGGGCTAGCGTTCGTCCCCGGGGAGCTGTTTTTT
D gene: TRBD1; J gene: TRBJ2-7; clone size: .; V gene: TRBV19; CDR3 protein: CASSAGQGAPYEQYF; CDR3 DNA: TGTGCCAGTAGTGCAGGACAGGGGGCCCCCTACGAGCAGTACTTC
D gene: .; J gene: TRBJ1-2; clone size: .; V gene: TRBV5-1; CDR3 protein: CASSLEPRFYGYTF; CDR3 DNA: TGCGCCAGCAGCTTGGAACCCAGATTCTATGGCTACACCTTC
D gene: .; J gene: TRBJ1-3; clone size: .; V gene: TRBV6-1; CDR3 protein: CASSEGGTGNTIYF; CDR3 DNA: TGTGCCAGCAGTGAAGGAGGGACTGGAAACACCATATATTTT
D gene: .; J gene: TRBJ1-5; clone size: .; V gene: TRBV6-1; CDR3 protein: CASRLQIYSNQPQHF; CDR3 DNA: TGTGCCAGCAGGCTACAGATTTATAGCAATCAGCCCCAGCATTTT
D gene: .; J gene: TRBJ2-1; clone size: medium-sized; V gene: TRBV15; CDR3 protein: CATSIRRSYNEQFF; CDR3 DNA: TGTGCCACCAGCATCCGCCGCTCCTACAATGAGCAGTTCTTC
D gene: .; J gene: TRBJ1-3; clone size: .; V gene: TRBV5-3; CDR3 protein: CARSLRGSGNTIYF; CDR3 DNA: TGTGCCAGAAGCTTGCGGGGATCCGGAAACACCATATATTTT
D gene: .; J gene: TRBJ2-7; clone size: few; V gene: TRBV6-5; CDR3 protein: CASSYSPTDPYEQYF; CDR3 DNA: TGTGCCAGCAGTTACTCGCCGACAGACCCCTACGAGCAGTACTTC
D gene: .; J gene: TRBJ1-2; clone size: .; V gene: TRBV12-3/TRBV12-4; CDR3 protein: CASSTLGDCVYGYTF; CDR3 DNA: TGTGCCAGCAGTACCTTGGGGGATTGCGTCTATGGCTACACCTTC
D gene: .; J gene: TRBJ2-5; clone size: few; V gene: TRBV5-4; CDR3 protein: CASSLGLTKETQYF; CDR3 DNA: TGTGCCAGCAGCTTGGGTCTCACGAAAGAGACCCAGTACTTC
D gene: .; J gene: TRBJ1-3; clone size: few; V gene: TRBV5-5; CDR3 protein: CASSQLGGSGNTIYF; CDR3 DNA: TGTGCCAGCAGCCAGTTAGGAGGTTCGGGAAACACCATATATTTT
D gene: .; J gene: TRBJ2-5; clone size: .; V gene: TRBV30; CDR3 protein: CAVTHTQETQYF; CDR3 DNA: TGTGCCGTAACACATACCCAAGAGACCCAGTACTTC
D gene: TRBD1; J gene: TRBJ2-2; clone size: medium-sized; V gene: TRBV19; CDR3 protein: CASGLDRGVTGGELFF; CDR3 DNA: TGTGCCAGTGGACTCGACAGGGGCGTAACGGGCGGGGAGCTGTTTTTT
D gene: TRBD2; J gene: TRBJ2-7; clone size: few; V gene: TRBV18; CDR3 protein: CASSPPGGGARNEQYF; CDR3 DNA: TGTGCCAGCTCACCACCGGGCGGGGGGGCCAGGAACGAGCAGTACTTC
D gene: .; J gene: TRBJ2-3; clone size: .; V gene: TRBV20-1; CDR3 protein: CSARVLWGASTDTQYF; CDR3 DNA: TGCAGTGCTAGAGTACTTTGGGGGGCCAGCACAGATACGCAGTATTTT
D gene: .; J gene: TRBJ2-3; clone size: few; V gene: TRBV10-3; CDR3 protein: CAIRETEADTQYF; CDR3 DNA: TGTGCCATCAGGGAGACAGAGGCCGATACGCAGTATTTT
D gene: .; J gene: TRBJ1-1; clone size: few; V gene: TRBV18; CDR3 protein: CASSMNTEAFF; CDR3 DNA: TGTGCCAGCTCGATGAACACTGAAGCTTTCTTT
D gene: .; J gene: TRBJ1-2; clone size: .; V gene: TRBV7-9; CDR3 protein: CASSLDRANYGYTF; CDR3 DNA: TGTGCCAGCAGCTTAGACAGGGCTAACTATGGCTACACCTTC
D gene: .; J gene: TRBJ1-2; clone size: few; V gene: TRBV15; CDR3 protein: CATSSYYGYTF; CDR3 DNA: TGTGCCACCAGCTCCTACTATGGCTACACCTTC
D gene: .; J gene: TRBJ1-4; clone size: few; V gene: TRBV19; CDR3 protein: CASSIMTLQGANEKLFF; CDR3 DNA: TGTGCCAGTAGTATTATGACGCTTCAGGGAGCTAATGAAAAACTGTTTTTT
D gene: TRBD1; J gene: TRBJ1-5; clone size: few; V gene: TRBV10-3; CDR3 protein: CAIIRTGAYQPQHF; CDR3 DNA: TGTGCCATCATAAGGACAGGGGCGTATCAGCCCCAGCATTTT
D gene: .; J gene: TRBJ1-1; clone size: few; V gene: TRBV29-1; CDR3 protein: CSGTVGNTEAFF; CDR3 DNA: TGCAGCGGGACAGTGGGGAACACTGAAGCTTTCTTT
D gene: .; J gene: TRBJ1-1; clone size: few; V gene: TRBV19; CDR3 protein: CATSQAMNTEAFF; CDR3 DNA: TGTGCCACTTCACAGGCGATGAACACTGAAGCTTTCTTT
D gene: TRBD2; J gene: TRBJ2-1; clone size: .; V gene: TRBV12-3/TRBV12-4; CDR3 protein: CASSLRRGVYNEQFF; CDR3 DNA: TGTGCCAGCAGTTTGCGGCGGGGGGTCTACAATGAGCAGTTCTTC
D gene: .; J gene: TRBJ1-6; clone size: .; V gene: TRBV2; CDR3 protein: CASTRRLGNSPLHF; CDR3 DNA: TGTGCCAGCACTCGAAGACTGGGAAATTCACCCCTCCACTTT
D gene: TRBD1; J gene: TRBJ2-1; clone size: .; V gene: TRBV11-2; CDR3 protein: CASSSTGGWEQFF; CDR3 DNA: TGTGCCAGCAGTTCGACAGGGGGTTGGGAGCAGTTCTTC
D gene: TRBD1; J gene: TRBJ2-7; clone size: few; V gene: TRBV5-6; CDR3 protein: CASSGTGQGYEQYF; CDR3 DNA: TGTGCCAGCAGCGGTACGGGACAGGGGTACGAGCAGTACTTC
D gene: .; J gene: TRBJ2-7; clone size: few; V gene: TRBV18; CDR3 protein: CASSPARTSYEQYF; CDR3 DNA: TGTGCCAGCTCACCAGCCAGAACCTCCTACGAGCAGTACTTC
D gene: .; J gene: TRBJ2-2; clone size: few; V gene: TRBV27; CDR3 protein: CASSLWGSNTGELFF; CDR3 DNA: TGTGCCAGCAGTTTATGGGGTTCGAACACCGGGGAGCTGTTTTTT
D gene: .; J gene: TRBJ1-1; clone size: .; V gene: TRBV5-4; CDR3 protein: CASSPNVARNTEAFF; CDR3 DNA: TGTGCCAGCAGCCCCAACGTTGCACGTAACACTGAAGCTTTCTTT